This T cell receptor beta chain was profiled in a study of blood T cell repertoires in COVID-19. Whole-study context: Sources were T cells, B-cell-depleted T cells, or PBMCs; the material itself was cDNA or gDNA.

CDR1 is MGHRA, CDR2 YSYEKL, per germline. V was clipped by 2 bases and J by 1 base; unmatched bases: 2. This CDR3 is 15 amino acids long. Authors' processing steps: From reference gene primer amplification, estimates of nucleated cell counts were derived. Assay used: immunoSEQ multiplex PCR; TCRdb lists only in-frame clones, some missing. V and J calls plus clone size are reproduced from that table; the DNA served to infer D and trimming. This sample carries approximately 200,000 clones, around 84% of them seen once, and the ten largest clones take roughly a tenth. This chain joins TRBV4-1 and TRBJ2-1; 7 bases agree with TRBD2. The sample was peripheral blood. The TCR comes from a woman of 80 years or more with COVID-19, enrolled during active disease. The CDR3 DNA reads as TGCGCCAGCAGCCAAAGACTAGCTTCCTACAATGAGCAGTTCTTC. Translation gives CASSQRLASYNEQFF.